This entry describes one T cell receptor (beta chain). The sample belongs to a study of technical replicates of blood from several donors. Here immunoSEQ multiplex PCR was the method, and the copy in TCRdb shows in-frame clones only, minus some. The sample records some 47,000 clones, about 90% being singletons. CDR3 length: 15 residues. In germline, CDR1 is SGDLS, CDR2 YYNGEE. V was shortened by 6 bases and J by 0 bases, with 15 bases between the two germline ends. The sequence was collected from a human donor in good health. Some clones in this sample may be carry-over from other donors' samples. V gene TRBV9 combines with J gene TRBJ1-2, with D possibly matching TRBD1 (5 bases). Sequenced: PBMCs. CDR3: CASTPLGQTNYGYTF. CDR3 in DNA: TGTGCCAGCACCCCCCTGGGGCAAACTAACTATGGCTACACCTTC.